Each of the 27 T cell receptor beta chains below was sequenced from the same sample in a study of vaccination and CD4 T cells after COVID-19. Described treatment: approximately nine-day PBMC culture with coronavirus spike peptide pools or control peptides (ViraFEST assay). Unexposed donor CD4+ T cells predated the COVID-19 pandemic, collected 2011-2018. Their target antigens are unknown. The Oncomine TCR Beta short-read assay sequenced DNA from cultured CD4+ T cells. It was from cultured CD4+ T cells that genomic DNA was extracted. TCRdb itself ran the PCR reads through MiXCR, one entry per CDR3 protein. The sample has about 9,400 distinct CDR3 sequences; 33% are singletons. Sequences were obtained from CD4+ T cells from blood, cultured in vitro. Every receptor here comes from a human donor in good health.

The V gene is TRBV24-1, the J gene TRBJ2-5; tentative D call: TRBD2 (6 bases). The V end lost 4 bases, the J end lost 4 bases, and 12 bases lay between the germline ends. This CDR3 has 14 amino acids. CDR1 and CDR2 from the germline V gene are KGHDR and SFDVKD. The CDR3: CATSEHRGGETQYF. Here the CDR3 DNA reads TGTGCCACCAGTGAACATAGGGGAGGAGAGACCCAGTACTTC.

This clonotype was seen a few times. The rearrangement joins TRBV12-3 or TRBV12-4 to TRBJ1-1, with TRBD1 matching over 11 bases. This CDR3 is 13 amino acids long. Germline trimming cut 1 base from V and 10 bases from J; bases unmatched to any gene: 2. CDR3: CASSLGDRGGAFF. CDR3 nucleotide sequence: TGTGCCAGCAGTTTAGGGGACAGGGGGGGAGCTTTCTTT.

The rearrangement joins TRBV20-1 to TRBJ2-1, with 11 bases aligning to TRBD2. Trimming at V came to 4 bases and at J to 3 bases, leaving 5 bases not matched to a gene. The CDR3 is 15 amino acids. Germline V gene sequence: CDR1 DFQATT, CDR2 SNEGSKA (reference sequence). The CDR3 DNA reads TGCAGTGCTATATCACTAGCGGGAGTCTACAATGAGCAGTTCTTC. Translation gives CSAISLAGVYNEQFF.

The V gene is TRBV4-2, the J gene TRBJ2-7, with D perhaps TRBD2 (6 bases). This CDR3 has 15 residues. With 0 bases removed from V and 7 bases from J, the gap between germline ends came to 16 bases. Germline lookup yields CDR1 LGHNA and CDR2 YNFKEQ. The CDR3 region is CASSQDFSGVKEQYF. In nucleotides, the CDR3 is TGTGCCAGCAGCCAAGATTTCTCGGGAGTAAAAGAGCAGTACTTC.

This clonotype was seen a few times. The CDR3 coding sequence is TGTGCCATCAGTGCCCCCGGACAGGGGGCCAACGAGCAGTACTTC. The encoded protein is CAISAPGQGANEQYF. The chain links TRBV10-3 to TRBJ2-7, with 11 bases matching TRBD1. The V gene's germline CDR1 is ENHRY and CDR2 SYGVKD. The CDR3 loop spans 15 amino acids. Trimming took 4 bases from V and 5 from J; bases not matched to a gene: 7.

This clonotype was picked up a small number of times. The chain has TRBV7-2 and TRBJ2-1; 7 bases map to TRBD2. The junction had 11 bases not matched to a gene; V was cut back by 4 bases and J by 5 bases. CDR3 length equals 16 residues. Per germline, CDR1 SGHTA and CDR2 FQGNSA. The CDR3 coding sequence is TGTGCCAGCAGCTGGCTCTGGGCGGGAGTCGACAATGAGCAGTTCTTC. This gives the protein CASSWLWAGVDNEQFF.

V gene TRBV7-9 combines with J gene TRBJ2-5, with 12 nucleotides matching TRBD2. The CDR3 sequence is 17 residues long. Germline V gene data show CDR1 as SEHNR and CDR2 as FQNEAQ (reference sequence). V lost 3 bases and J lost 5; bases outside the gene matches: 10. The CDR3 DNA reads as TGTGCCAGCAGCTTCGTCTCTAGCGGGAGGGGTGAGGAGACCCAGTACTTC. It is translated as CASSFVSSGRGEETQYF.

This clonotype was found a few times. The rearrangement uses TRBV7-2 and TRBJ2-3; D gene uncertain. The CDR3 extends over 14 amino acids. Deletions cut 4 bases from V and 5 bases from J, with 13 bases between. Germline lookup yields CDR1 SGHTA and CDR2 FQGNSA. CDR3 bases: TGTGCCAGCAGCTATAATCGAAAGGGAGATACGCAGTATTTT. This gives the protein CASSYNRKGDTQYF.

CDR3 in amino acids: CASRDSSYNSPLHF. CDR3 nucleotides: TGTGCCAGCAGGGATAGCTCCTATAATTCACCCCTCCACTTT. The chain employs TRBV4-2 and TRBJ1-6; D gene ambiguous. The CDR3 covers 14 residues. CDR1 LGHNA and CDR2 YNFKEQ come from the germline V gene. V was clipped by 6 bases and J by 0 bases, with 6 bases between them.

The V gene is TRBV20-1, the J gene TRBJ2-1; tentatively, D is TRBD1 (7 bases). The ends were cut back, 0 bases at V and 9 bases at J, with 9 bases in the middle. Germline CDR1 DFQATT, CDR2 SNEGSKA (reference sequence). The CDR3 runs to 12 residues. CDR3 residues: CSARDQGGEQFF. The DNA of the CDR3 is TGCAGTGCTAGAGATCAGGGGGGTGAGCAGTTCTTC.

A few counts support this clonotype. V usage is TRBV12-3 or TRBV12-4 and J usage is TRBJ1-5; the D is unclear. V lost 1 base and J lost 5, with 12 bases in between. The CDR3 runs to 15 residues. The CDR3: CASSLGAARDQPQHF. The CDR3 DNA sequence: TGTGCCAGCAGTTTAGGCGCCGCGCGGGATCAGCCCCAGCATTTT.

This clonotype appeared a few times. The rearrangement joins TRBV19 to TRBJ2-2; TRBD2 matches at 7 bases. The CDR3 runs 16 residues. V dropped 7 bases and J dropped 1; count of bases not matched to a gene: 9. CDR1 and CDR2 (germline): LNHDA, SQIVND (reference sequence). CDR3 DNA: TGTGCCAGTATCCCAAATCGGGGGGTGAACACCGGGGAGCTGTTTTTT. This translates into CASIPNRGVNTGELFF.

J is TRBJ2-7 and V is TRBV7-8; 8 nucleotides align to TRBD1. CDR3 size: 15 residues. V shed 5 bases and J 4 bases; nucleotides not matched to a gene: 10. Germline CDR1 is SGHVS and CDR2 is FQNEAQ. CDR3 loop: CASSPTGGQGYEQYF. As DNA, the CDR3 is TGTGCCAGCAGCCCCACCGGAGGACAGGGTTACGAGCAGTACTTC. Looking up the rest from reference TRBV7-8 and TRBJ2-7 gives the full variable domain: GAGVSQSPRYKVAKRGQDVALRCDPISGHVSLFWYQQALGQGPEFLTYFQNEAQLDKSGLPSDRFFAERPEGSVSTLKIQRTQQEDSAVYLCASSPTGGQGYEQYFGPGTRLTVT.

The genes are TRBV29-1 and TRBJ2-7, with no clear D. The V gene lost 3 bases and the J gene lost 1 base, with 13 bases spanning the gap. Germline CDR1 reads SQVTM; CDR2 reads ANQGSEA. The CDR3 is 14 residues long. The CDR3 is CSVELAHISYEQYF. CDR3 in DNA: TGCAGCGTTGAGTTGGCGCATATTTCCTACGAGCAGTACTTC.

V usage is TRBV4-3 and J usage is TRBJ1-6; D uncertain. Germline CDR1 and CDR2: LGHNA and YSLEER. Trimming left V 5 bases short and J 6 bases short, with 8 bases between. CDR3 length: 13 amino acids. The CDR3 sequence is CASSKTVNSPLHF. The CDR3 region has the DNA TGCGCCAGCAGCAAAACAGTTAATTCACCCCTCCACTTT.

This chain uses TRBV7-3 with TRBJ2-5; a weak D match, TRBD2 (5 bases). The CDR3 length is 15 residues. V was clipped by 1 base and J by 5 bases, with 14 bases between them. Germline lookup yields CDR1 SGHTA and CDR2 FQGTGA. The CDR3 sequence: CASSLNGRLTETQYF. In nucleotides, the CDR3 is TGTGCCAGCAGCTTAAATGGGCGACTAACGGAGACCCAGTACTTC.

The V and J genes are TRBV6-1 and TRBJ1-6, with D unclear. The CDR3 spans 13 residues. In germline, CDR1 is MNHNS, CDR2 SASEGT. V dropped 6 bases and J dropped 10 bases, with 13 bases sitting between them. In DNA, the CDR3 is TGTGCCAGCAGGTGGGCCTCAGGATCACCCCTCCACTTT. Its protein is CASRWASGSPLHF.

This clonotype is deemed medium-sized. The chain couples TRBV28 to TRBJ2-7; 8 nucleotides match TRBD2. Germline V gene data show CDR1 as MDHEN and CDR2 as SYDVKM. Unmatched junction bases numbered 5, after V lost 2 bases and J lost 2 bases. The CDR3 spans 15 residues. The CDR3 coding sequence is TGTGCCAGCAGTTTAGGAGGGGGACTAGCCTACGAGCAGTACTTC. It codes for CASSLGGGLAYEQYF.

This sequence joins TRBV2 and TRBJ2-1; 7 bases are a match to TRBD2. This CDR3 comprises 14 residues. J lost 12 bases, V lost 1 base, and 9 bases had no gene match. From germline, CDR1 is SNHLY and CDR2 FYNNEI. The CDR3 loop reads CASSEEVTSPRQFF. Here the CDR3 DNA reads TGTGCCAGCAGTGAAGAGGTGACTAGCCCAAGGCAGTTCTTC.

CDR3 in DNA: TGTGCCAGCAGCTTACCGGACAGCGATCAGCCCCAGCATTTT. Protein product: CASSLPDSDQPQHF. The V gene is TRBV7-8, the J gene TRBJ1-5; perhaps TRBD1 as D (6 bases). The length of the CDR3 is 14 residues. Trimming stripped 2 bases from V and 5 bases from J, with 10 bases between. Germline loops: CDR1 SGHVS, CDR2 FQNEAQ.

The genes are TRBV28 and TRBJ1-5; D is uncertain. This CDR3 region has 15 residues. Per the germline V gene, CDR1 is MDHEN and CDR2 is SYDVKM. V was pared by 3 bases and J by 7 bases, with 16 bases between. The CDR3 DNA reads TGTGCCAGCAGTTTGAAAGCAAGGTTGTACCAGCCCCAGCATTTT. This codes for CASSLKARLYQPQHF.

The V gene is TRBV19, the J gene TRBJ1-2; maybe TRBD1 (5 bases). Trimming shortened V by 8 bases and J by 2 bases, and 9 bases separated the two germline ends. CDR1 is LNHDA, CDR2 SQIVND, per germline (reference sequence). This CDR3 is 12 amino acids long. CDR3 DNA: TGTGCCAGTGTCGCAGGGAACTATGGCTACACCTTC. It encodes CASVAGNYGYTF.

This clonotype was recorded a few times. In nucleotides, the CDR3 is TGTGCCAGCAGCTTAGGACCGGCCACAGATACGCAGTATTTT. This codes for CASSLGPATDTQYF. This rearrangement joins TRBV7-3 to TRBJ2-3; no reliable D call. From germline, CDR1 is SGHTA and CDR2 FQGTGA. V was clipped by 2 bases and J by 2 bases, with 8 bases between them. The CDR3 is 14 amino acids.

This clonotype was observed a handful of times. The V and J genes are TRBV11-2 and TRBJ2-7, with 9 bases aligning to TRBD2. After removal of 5 bases from V and 4 bases from J, the junction contained 9 bases not matched to a gene. Germline CDR1 reads SGHAT; CDR2 reads FQNNGV. There are 15 residues in the CDR3. The CDR3 here is CASSGRGGEIYEQYF. The CDR3 DNA is TGTGCCAGCAGCGGGCGGGGGGGAGAGATATACGAGCAGTACTTC. The complete variable domain, with remaining parts taken from reference TRBV11-2 and TRBJ2-7, reads EAGVAQSPRYKIIEKRQSVAFWCNPISGHATLYWYQQILGQGPKLLIQFQNNGVVDDSQLPKDRFSAERLKGVDSTLKIQPAKLEDSAVYLCASSGRGGEIYEQYFGPGTRLTVT.

The table lists this clonotype with a few counts. This chain connects TRBV12-5 to TRBJ2-5, with TRBD2 matching 10 bases. The V segment lost 6 bases and the J segment 2 bases; nucleotides outside the gene matches: 9. CDR1 LGHNT and CDR2 FRNRAP come from the germline V gene. CDR3 length: 16 amino acids. CDR3 sequence: CASGPGASGGQETQYF. CDR3 DNA sequence: TGTGCTAGTGGACCGGGGGCTAGCGGGGGTCAAGAGACCCAGTACTTC.

V is TRBV19 and J is TRBJ1-5, with 7 bases identical to TRBD1. The ends lost 1 base at V and 7 bases at J; junction bases unmatched: 4. Per germline, CDR1 LNHDA and CDR2 SQIVND (reference sequence). This CDR3 comprises 14 residues. The CDR3 loop is CASSIGQGGQPQHF. The CDR3 nucleotides read TGTGCCAGTAGTATAGGACAGGGCGGACAGCCCCAGCATTTT.

The gene calls are TRBV10-3 and TRBJ2-2, with TRBD1 matching over 7 bases. CDR3 length: 17 amino acids. V gave up 2 bases and J gave up 0 bases; unmatched junction bases: 6. Germline lookup yields CDR1 ENHRY and CDR2 SYGVKD. The DNA for the CDR3 is TGTGCCATCAGTGAGATGGACAGGAGCGCGAACACCGGGGAGCTGTTTTTT. Translation gives CAISEMDRSANTGELFF.